What follows is one T cell receptor beta chain and its context. Looked up from germline, CDR1 is SGHAT and CDR2 is FQNNGV. V lost 5 bases and J lost 0; bases outside the gene matches: 15. There are 18 residues in the CDR3. Profiled with immunoSEQ multiplex PCR; TCRdb holds only in-frame clones, not every one. The sample includes under 20,000 clones, 80% to 90% of them seen just once. The data were taken from a study of Tregs in tolerant kidney transplant recipients. Sample: Tregs from blood. This sequence was found in a human donor in good health. The chain carries TRBV11-2 and TRBJ2-7; the match to TRBD2 covers 8 bases. CDR3 sequence (DNA): TGTGCCAGCAGCCGGGAACTAAACAGCGGGGGACTCTCCTACGAGCAGTACTTC. This gives the protein CASSRELNSGGLSYEQYF.